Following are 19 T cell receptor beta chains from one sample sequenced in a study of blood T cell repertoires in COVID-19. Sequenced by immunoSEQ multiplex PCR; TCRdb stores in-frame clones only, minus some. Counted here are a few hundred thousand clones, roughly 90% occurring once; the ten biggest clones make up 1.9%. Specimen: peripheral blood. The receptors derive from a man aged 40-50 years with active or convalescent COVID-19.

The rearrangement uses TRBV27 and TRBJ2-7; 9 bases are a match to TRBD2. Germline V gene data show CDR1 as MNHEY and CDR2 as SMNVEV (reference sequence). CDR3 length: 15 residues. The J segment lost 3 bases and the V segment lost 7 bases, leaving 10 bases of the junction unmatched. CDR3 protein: CASTFQAGGLYEQYF. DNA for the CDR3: TGTGCCAGCACCTTCCAAGCGGGGGGACTCTACGAGCAGTACTTC.

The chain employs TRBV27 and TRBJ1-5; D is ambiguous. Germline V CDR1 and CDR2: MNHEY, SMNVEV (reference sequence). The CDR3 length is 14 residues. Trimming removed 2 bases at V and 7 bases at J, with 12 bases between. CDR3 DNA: TGTGCCAGCAGTTTAGGGCCCTACGACCAGCCCCAGCATTTT. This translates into CASSLGPYDQPQHF.

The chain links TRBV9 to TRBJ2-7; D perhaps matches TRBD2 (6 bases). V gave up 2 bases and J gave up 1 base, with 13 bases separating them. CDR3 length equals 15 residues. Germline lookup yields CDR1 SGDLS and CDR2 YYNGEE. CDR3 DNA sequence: TGTGCCAGCAGCGTCGGCGGGGCTCAGTCCTACGAGCAGTACTTC. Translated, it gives CASSVGGAQSYEQYF.

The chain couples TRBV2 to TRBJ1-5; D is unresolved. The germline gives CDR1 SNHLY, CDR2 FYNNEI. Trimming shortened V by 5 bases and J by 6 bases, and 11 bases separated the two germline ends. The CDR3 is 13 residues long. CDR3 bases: TGTGCCAGCAGTCTTCACCCGGGTCAGCCCCAGCATTTT. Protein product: CASSLHPGQPQHF. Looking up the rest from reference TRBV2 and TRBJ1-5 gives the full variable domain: EPEVTQTPSHQVTQMGQEVILRCVPISNHLYFYWYRQILGQKVEFLVSFYNNEISEKSEIFDDQFSVERPDGSNFTLKIRSTKLEDSAMYFCASSLHPGQPQHFGDGTRLSIL.

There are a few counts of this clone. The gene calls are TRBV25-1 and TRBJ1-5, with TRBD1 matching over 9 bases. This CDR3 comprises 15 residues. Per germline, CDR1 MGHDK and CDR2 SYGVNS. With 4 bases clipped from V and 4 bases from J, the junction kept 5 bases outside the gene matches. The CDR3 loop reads CASSAPGTGNQPQHF. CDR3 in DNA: TGTGCCAGCAGTGCCCCCGGGACAGGGAATCAGCCCCAGCATTTT. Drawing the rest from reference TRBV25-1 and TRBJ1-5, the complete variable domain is EADIYQTPRYLVIGTGKKITLECSQTMGHDKMYWYQQDPGMELHLIHYSYGVNSTEKGDLSSESTVSRIRTEHFPLTLESARPSHTSQYLCASSAPGTGNQPQHFGDGTRLSIL.

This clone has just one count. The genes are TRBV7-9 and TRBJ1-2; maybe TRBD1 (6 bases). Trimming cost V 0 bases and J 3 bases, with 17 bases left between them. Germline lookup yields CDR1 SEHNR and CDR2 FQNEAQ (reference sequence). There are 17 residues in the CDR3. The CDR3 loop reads CASSLASGAAGHYGYTF. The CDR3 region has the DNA TGTGCCAGCAGCTTAGCCTCAGGGGCCGCGGGCCACTATGGCTACACCTTC.

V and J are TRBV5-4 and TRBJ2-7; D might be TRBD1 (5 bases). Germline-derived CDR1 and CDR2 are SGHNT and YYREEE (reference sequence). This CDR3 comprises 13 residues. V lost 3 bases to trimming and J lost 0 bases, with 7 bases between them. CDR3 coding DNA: TGTGCCAGCAGCTCCAGGGACTCCTACGAGCAGTACTTC. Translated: CASSSRDSYEQYF.

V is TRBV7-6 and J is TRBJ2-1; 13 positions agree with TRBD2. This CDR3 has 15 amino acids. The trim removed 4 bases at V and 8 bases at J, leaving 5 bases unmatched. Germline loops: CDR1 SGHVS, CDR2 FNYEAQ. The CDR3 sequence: CASSWTSGSRDEQFF. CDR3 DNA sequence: TGTGCCAGCAGCTGGACTAGCGGGAGTAGGGATGAGCAGTTCTTC.

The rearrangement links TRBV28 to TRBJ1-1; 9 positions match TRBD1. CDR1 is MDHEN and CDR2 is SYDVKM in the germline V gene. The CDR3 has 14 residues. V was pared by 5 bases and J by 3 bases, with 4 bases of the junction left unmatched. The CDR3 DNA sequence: TGTGCCAGCAGTGACGACAGGGGGTACACTGAAGCTTTCTTT. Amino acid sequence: CASSDDRGYTEAFF.

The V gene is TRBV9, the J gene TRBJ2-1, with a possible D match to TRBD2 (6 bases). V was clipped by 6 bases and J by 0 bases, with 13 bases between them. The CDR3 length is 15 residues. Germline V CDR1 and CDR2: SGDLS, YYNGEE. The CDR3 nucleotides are TGTGCCAGCACCAGTGGGGGGAGCTCCTACAATGAGCAGTTCTTC. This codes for CASTSGGSSYNEQFF.

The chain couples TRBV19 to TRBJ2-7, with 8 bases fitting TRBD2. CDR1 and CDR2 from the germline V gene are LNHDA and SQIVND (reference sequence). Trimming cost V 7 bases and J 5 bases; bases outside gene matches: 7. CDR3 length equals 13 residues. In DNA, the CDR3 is TGTGCCAGTATAGCGGGGCCGGGGAACGAGCAGTACTTC. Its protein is CASIAGPGNEQYF.

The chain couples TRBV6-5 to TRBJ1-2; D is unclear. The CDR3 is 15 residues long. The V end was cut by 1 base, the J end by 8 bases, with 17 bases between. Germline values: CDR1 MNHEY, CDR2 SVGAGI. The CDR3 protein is CASSYFRKASGGYTF. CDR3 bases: TGTGCCAGCAGTTACTTCCGCAAAGCCTCGGGGGGCTACACCTTC.

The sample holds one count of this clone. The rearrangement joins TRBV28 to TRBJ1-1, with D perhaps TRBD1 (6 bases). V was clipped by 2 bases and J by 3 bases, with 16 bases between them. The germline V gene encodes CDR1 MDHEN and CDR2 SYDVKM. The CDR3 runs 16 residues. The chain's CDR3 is CASSLGGAGADTEAFF. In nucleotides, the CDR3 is TGTGCCAGCAGTTTAGGGGGAGCGGGGGCAGACACTGAAGCTTTCTTT.

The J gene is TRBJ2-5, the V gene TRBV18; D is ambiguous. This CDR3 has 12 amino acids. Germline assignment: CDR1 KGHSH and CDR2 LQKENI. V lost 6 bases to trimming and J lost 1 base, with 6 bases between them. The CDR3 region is CASSSVQETQYF. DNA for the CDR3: TGTGCCAGCTCTTCGGTCCAAGAGACCCAGTACTTC.

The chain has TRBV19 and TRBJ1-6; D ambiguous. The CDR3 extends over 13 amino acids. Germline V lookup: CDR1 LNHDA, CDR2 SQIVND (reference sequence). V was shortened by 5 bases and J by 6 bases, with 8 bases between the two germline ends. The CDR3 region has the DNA TGTGCCAGTAGTGAGGTGGTTAATTCACCCCTCCACTTT. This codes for CASSEVVNSPLHF.

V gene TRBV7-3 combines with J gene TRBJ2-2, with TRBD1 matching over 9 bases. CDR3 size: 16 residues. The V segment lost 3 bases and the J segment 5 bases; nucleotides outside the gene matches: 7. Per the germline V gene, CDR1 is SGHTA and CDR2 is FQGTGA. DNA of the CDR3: TGTGCCAGCAGCTTCCTCGGGACAGGGCGAACCGGGGAGCTGTTTTTT. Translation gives CASSFLGTGRTGELFF.

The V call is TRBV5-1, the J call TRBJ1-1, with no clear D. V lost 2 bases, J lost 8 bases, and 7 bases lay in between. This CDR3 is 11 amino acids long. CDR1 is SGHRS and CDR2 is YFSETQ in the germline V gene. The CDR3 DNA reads TGCGCCAGCAGCTTCGCCGAGGAAGCTTTCTTT. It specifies CASSFAEEAFF. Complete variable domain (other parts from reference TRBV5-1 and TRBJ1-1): KAGVTQTPRYLIKTRGQQVTLSCSPISGHRSVSWYQQTPGQGLQFLFEYFSETQRNKGNFPGRFSGRQFSNSRSEMNVSTLELGDSALYLCASSFAEEAFFGQGTRLTVV.

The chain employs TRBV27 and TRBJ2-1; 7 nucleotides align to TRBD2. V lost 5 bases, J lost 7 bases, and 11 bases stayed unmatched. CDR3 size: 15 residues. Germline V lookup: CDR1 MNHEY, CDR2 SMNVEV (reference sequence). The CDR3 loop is CASSTRRDYGNEQFF. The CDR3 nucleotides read TGTGCCAGCAGTACTAGGAGGGACTACGGGAATGAGCAGTTCTTC.

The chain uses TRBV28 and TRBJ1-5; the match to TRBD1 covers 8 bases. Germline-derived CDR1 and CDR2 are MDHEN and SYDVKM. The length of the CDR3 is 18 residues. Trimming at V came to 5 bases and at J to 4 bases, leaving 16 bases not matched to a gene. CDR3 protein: CASSARGLRTGRNQPQHF. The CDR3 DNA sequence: TGTGCCAGCAGTGCTCGGGGCCTACGGACAGGGCGTAATCAGCCCCAGCATTTT.